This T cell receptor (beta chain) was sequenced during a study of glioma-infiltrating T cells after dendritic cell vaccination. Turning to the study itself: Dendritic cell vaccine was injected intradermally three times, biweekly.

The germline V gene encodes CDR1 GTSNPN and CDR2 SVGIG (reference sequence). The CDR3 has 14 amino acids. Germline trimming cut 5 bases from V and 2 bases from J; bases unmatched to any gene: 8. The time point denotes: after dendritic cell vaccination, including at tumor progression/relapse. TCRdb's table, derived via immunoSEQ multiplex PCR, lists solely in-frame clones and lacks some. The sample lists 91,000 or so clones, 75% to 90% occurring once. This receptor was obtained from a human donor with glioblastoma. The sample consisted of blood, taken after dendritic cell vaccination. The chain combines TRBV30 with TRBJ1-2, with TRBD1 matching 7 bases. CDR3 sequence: CAWGMTGRNYGYTF. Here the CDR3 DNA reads TGTGCCTGGGGGATGACAGGGAGGAACTATGGCTACACCTTC.